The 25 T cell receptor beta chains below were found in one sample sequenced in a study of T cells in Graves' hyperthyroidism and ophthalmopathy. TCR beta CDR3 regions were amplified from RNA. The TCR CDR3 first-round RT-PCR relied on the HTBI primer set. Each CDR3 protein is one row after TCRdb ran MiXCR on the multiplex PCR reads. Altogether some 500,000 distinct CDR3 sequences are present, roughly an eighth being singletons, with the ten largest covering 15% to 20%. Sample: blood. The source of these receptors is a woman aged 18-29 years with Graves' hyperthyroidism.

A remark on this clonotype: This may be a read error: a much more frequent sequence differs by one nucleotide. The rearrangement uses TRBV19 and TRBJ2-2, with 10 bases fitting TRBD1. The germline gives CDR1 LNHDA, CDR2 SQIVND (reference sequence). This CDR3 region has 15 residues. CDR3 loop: CASSVGTGEAGELVF. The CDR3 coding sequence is TGTGCCAGTAGCGTTGGGACAGGGGAAGCCGGGGAGCTGGTTTTT. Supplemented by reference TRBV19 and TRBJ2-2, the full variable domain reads DGGITQSPKYLFRKEGQNVTLSCEQNLNHDAMYWYRQDPGQGLRLIYYSQIVNDFQKGDIAEGYSVSREKKESFPLTVTSAQKNPTAFYLCASSVGTGEAGELVFGEGSRLTVL.

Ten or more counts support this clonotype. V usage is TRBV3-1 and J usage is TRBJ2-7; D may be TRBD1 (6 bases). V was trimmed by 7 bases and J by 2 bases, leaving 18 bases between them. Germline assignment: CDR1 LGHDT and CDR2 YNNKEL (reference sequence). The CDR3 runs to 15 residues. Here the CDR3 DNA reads TGTGCCAGCACCGGAGGCCAGGGGAACGCCTACGAGCAGTACTTC. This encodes CASTGGQGNAYEQYF.

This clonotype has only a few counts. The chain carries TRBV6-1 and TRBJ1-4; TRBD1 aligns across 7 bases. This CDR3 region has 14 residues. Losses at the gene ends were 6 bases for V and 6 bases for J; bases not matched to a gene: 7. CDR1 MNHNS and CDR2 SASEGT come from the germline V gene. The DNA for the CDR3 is TGTGCCAGCAGCCCGGGACAGTACTATGAAAAACTGTTTTTT. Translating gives CASSPGQYYEKLFF.

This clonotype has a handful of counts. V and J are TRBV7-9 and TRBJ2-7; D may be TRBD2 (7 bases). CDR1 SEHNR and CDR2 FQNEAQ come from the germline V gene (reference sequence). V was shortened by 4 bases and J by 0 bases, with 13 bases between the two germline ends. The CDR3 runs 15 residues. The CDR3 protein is CASSSGGGSSYEQYF. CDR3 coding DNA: TGTGCCAGCAGCTCGGGGGGCGGTAGCTCCTACGAGCAGTACTTC.

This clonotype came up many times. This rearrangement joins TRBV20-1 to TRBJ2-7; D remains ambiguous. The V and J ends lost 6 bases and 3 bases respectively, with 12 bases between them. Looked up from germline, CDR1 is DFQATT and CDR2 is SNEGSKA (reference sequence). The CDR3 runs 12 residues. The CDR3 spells CSAHGPSYEQYF. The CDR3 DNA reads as TGCAGTGCCCACGGCCCCAGCTACGAGCAGTACTTC.

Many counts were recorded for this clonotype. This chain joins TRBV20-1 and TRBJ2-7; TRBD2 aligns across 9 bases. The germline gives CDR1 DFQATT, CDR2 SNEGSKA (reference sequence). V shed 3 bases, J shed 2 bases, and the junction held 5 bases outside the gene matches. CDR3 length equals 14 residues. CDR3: CSASSLAGTYEQYF. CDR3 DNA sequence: TGCAGTGCTAGTTCCCTAGCGGGAACCTACGAGCAGTACTTC.

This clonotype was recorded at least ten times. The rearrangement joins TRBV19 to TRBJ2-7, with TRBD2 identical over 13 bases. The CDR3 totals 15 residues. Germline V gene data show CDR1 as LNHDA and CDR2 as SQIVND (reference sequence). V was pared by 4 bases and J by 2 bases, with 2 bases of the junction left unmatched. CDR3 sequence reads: CASSTGTSGTYEQYV. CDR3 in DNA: TGTGCCAGTAGTACCGGGACTAGCGGGACCTACGAGCAGTACGTC.

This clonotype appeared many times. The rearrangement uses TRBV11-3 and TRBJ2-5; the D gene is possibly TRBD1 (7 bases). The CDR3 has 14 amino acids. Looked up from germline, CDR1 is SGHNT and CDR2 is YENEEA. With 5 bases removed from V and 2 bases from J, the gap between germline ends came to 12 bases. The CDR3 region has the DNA TGTGCCAGCAGCGGAGGGACAGTACAAGAGACCCAGTACTTC. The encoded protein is CASSGGTVQETQYF.

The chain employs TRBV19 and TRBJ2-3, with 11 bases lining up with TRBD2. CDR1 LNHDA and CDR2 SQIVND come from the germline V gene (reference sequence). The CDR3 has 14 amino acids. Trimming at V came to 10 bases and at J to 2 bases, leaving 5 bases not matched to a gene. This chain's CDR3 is CATQTSGNTDTQYF. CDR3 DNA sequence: TGTGCCACTCAGACTAGCGGGAACACAGATACGCAGTATTTT. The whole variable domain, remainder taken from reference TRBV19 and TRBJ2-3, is DGGITQSPKYLFRKEGQNVTLSCEQNLNHDAMYWYRQDPGQGLRLIYYSQIVNDFQKGDIAEGYSVSREKKESFPLTVTSAQKNPTAFYLCATQTSGNTDTQYFGPGTRLTVL.

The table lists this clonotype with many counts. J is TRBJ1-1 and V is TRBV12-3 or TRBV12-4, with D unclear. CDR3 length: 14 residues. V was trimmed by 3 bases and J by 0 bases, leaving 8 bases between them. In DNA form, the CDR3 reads TGTGCCAGCAGTTTCGACAATTTGAACACTGAAGCTTTCTTT. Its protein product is CASSFDNLNTEAFF.

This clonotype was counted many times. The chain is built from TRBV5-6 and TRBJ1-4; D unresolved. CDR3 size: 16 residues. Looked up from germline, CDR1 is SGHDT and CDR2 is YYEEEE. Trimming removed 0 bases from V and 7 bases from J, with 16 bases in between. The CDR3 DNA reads TGTGCCAGCAGCTTGGGGAGGCTGGGGAGAAGTGAAAAACTGTTTTTT. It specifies CASSLGRLGRSEKLFF. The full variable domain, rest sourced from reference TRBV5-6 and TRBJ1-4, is DAGVTQSPTHLIKTRGQQVTLRCSPKSGHDTVSWYQQALGQGPQFIFQYYEEEERQRGNFPDRFSGHQFPNYSSELNVNALLLGDSALYLCASSLGRLGRSEKLFFGSGTQLSVL.

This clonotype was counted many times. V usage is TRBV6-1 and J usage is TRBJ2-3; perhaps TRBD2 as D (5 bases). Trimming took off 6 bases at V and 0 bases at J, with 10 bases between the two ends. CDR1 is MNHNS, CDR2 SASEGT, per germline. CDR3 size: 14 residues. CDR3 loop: CASRSGASTDTQYF. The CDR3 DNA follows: TGTGCCAGCAGGAGCGGAGCCAGCACAGATACGCAGTATTTT.

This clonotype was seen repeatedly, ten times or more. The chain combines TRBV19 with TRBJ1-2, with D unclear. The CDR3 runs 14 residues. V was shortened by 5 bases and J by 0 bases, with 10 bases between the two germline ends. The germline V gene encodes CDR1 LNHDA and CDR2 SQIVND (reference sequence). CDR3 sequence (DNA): TGTGCCAGTAGTGAGGCAGGAGCTAACTATGGCTACACCTTC. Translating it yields CASSEAGANYGYTF. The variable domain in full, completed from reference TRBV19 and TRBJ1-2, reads DGGITQSPKYLFRKEGQNVTLSCEQNLNHDAMYWYRQDPGQGLRLIYYSQIVNDFQKGDIAEGYSVSREKKESFPLTVTSAQKNPTAFYLCASSEAGANYGYTFGSGTRLTVV.

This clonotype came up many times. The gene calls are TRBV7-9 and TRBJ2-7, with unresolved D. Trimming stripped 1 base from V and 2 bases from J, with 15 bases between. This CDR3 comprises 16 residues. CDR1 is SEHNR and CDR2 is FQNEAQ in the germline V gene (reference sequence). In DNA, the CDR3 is TGTGCCAGCAGCTTAGTTTTGGCGGCTTCGACCTACGAGCAGTACTTC. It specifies CASSLVLAASTYEQYF.

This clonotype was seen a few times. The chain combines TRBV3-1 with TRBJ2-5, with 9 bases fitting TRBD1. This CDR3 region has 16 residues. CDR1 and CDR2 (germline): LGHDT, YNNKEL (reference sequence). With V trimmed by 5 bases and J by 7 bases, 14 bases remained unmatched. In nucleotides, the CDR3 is TGTGCCAGCAGCACGCTACCGACAGGGGGTTCAGGGACCCAGTACTTC. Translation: CASSTLPTGGSGTQYF.

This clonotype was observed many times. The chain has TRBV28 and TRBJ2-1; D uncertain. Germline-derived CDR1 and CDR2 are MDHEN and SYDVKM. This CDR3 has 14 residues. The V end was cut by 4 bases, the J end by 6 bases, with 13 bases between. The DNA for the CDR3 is TGTGCCAGCAGTTCACCCATGCTACTCAATGAGCAGTTCTTC. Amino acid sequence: CASSSPMLLNEQFF.

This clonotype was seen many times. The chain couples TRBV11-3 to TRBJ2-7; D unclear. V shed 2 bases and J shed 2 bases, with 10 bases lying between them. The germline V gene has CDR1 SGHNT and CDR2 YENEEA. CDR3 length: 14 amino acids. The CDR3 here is CASSLFESPYEQYF. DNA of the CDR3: TGTGCCAGCAGCTTATTCGAGTCGCCCTACGAGCAGTACTTC. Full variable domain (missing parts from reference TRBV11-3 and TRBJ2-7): EAGVVQSPRYKIIEKKQPVAFWCNPISGHNTLYWYLQNLGQGPELLIRYENEEAVDDSQLPKDRFSAERLKGVDSTLKIQPAELGDSAVYLCASSLFESPYEQYFGPGTRLTVT.

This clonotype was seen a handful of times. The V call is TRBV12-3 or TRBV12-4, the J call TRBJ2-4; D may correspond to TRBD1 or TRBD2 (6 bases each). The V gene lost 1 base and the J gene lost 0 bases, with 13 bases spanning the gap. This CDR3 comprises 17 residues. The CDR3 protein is CASSLGGAALAKNIQYF. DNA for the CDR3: TGTGCCAGCAGTTTAGGGGGGGCAGCCCTAGCCAAAAACATTCAGTACTTC.

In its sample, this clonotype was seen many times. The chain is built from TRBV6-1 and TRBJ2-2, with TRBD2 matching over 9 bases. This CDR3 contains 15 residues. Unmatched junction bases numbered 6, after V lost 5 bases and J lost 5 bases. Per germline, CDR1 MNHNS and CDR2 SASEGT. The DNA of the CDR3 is TGTGCCAGCAGTTTTGCGGGAGGGGGTACCGGGGAGCTGTTTTTT. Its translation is CASSFAGGGTGELFF.

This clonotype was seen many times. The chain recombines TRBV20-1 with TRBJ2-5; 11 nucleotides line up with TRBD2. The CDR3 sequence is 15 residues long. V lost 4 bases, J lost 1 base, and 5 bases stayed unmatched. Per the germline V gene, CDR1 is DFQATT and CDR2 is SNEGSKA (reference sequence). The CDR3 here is CSAILAGALQETQYF. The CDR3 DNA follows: TGCAGTGCTATACTAGCGGGGGCACTCCAAGAGACCCAGTACTTC.

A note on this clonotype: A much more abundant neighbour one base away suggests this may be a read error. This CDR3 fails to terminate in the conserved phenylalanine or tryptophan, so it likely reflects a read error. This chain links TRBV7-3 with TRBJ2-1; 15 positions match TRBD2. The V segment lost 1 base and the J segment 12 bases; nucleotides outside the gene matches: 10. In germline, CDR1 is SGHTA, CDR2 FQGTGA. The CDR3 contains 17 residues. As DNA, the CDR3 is TGTGCCAGCAGCTTAAGTTCCGGACTAGCGGGAGGGGGCGGGCAGTTCCTC. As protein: CASSLSSGLAGGGGQFL.

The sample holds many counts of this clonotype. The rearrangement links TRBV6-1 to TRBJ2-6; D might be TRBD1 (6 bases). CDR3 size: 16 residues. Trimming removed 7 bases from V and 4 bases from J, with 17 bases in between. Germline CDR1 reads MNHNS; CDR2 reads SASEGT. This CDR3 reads CASTPIRGFGANVLTF. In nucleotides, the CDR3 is TGTGCCAGCACTCCTATCAGGGGATTCGGGGCCAACGTCCTGACTTTC.

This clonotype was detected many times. CDR3 in amino acids: CASSIPTGRLRANTGELFF. The CDR3 DNA reads TGTGCCAGTAGTATCCCGACAGGGAGGCTTAGGGCGAACACCGGGGAGCTGTTTTTT. The V and J genes are TRBV19 and TRBJ2-2; D might be TRBD1 (7 bases). The CDR3 totals 19 residues. CDR1 is LNHDA and CDR2 is SQIVND in the germline V gene (reference sequence). Trimming left V 3 bases short and J 0 bases short, with 20 bases between.

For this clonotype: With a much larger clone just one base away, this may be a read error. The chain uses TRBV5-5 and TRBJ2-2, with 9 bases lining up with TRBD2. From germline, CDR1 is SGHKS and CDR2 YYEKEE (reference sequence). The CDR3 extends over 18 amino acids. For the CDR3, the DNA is TGTGCCAGCAGCCCCCGCGCGGGTAGCGGGAGTTCTACCGGGGAGCCGTTTTTT. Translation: CASSPRAGSGSSTGEPFF. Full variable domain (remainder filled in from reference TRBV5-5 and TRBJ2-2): DAGVTQSPTHLIKTRGQQVTLRCSPISGHKSVSWYQQVLGQGPQFIFQYYEKEERGRGNFPDRFSARQFPNYSSELNVNALLLGDSALYLCASSPRAGSGSSTGEPFFGEGSRLTVL.

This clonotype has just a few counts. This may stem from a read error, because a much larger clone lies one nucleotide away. CDR3 protein: CAGSYAWGLVPYEQYF. The CDR3 nucleotides read TGTGCCGGCAGTTACGCGTGGGGGTTGGTCCCTTACGAGCAGTACTTC. The chain uses TRBV12-3 or TRBV12-4 and TRBJ2-7, with D perhaps given as TRBD1 or TRBD2 (5 bases each). The CDR3 sequence is 16 residues long.